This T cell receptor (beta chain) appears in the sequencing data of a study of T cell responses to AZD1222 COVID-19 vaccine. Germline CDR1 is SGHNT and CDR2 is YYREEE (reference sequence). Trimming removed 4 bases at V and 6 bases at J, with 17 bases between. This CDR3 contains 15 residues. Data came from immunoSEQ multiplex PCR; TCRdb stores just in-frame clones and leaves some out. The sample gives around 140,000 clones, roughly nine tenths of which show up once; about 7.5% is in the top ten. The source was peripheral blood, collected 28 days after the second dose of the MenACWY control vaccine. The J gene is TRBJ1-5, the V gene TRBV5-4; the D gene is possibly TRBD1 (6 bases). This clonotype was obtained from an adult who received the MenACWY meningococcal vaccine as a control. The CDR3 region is CASSIGRDTGQPQHF. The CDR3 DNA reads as TGTGCCAGCAGCATCGGCCGGGACACGGGTCAGCCCCAGCATTTT.